The clone carrying this TCR beta chain was picked up a small number of times. This sample is part of a study of beta chain features in type 1 diabetes. Study-level background: Cell yields, gender and age were comparable in patients and healthy donors.

The authors reverse transcribed all of the isolated RNA, so sequencing captured expressed TCRB transcripts. The table came from immunoSEQ multiplex PCR; TCRdb's copy has only in-frame clones and leaves some out. The sample yields about 230,000 clones, over 8.5% seen once. In germline, CDR1 is MNHEY, CDR2 SMNVEV (reference sequence). This CDR3 spans 14 amino acids. V was pared by 5 bases and J by 5 bases, with 7 bases of the junction left unmatched. CD45RO/CCR7/CD25/CD127/CD95/CD27 separated CD4+ naive, central memory, regulatory and stem cell-like memory cells by sorting. This TCR came from a woman younger than 35 in good health. The rearrangement links TRBV27 to TRBJ2-5; 8 bases line up with TRBD2. The sequencing sample was made of naive CD4+ T cells from blood. This chain's CDR3 is CASSHLTSVETQYF. The DNA for the CDR3 is TGTGCCAGCAGTCACTTGACTAGCGTGGAGACCCAGTACTTC.